The text below deals with one T cell receptor (beta chain). Antigen specificity is unknown. immunoSEQ v3.0 was run at survey level. Using immunoSEQ multiplex PCR, the repertoire was profiled, and TCRdb retains in-frame clones only, with some absent. The sample lists around 26,000 clones; 76% were seen once. The data were obtained in a study of long-term antiretroviral therapy in people with HIV. V lost 3 bases to trimming and J lost 6 bases, with 15 bases between them. CDR3 length: 14 residues. Germline assignment: CDR1 LNHNV and CDR2 YYDKDF (reference sequence). General study results and limits: Dominant in the repertoire at all time points were clones expanded before ART. With ART, diversity went up but was still lower than in transplant donor controls.

The chain couples TRBV15 to TRBJ2-7; D tentatively fits TRBD1 or TRBD2 (6 bases each). This material consisted of unsorted PBMCs, taken 1.1 years before starting antiretroviral therapy. This receptor was identified in a woman aged 40 to 50 with HIV. As DNA, the CDR3 is TGTGCCACCAGCAGCCGGGGTGGAGGGGGCGAGCAGTACTTC. Its translation is CATSSRGGGGEQYF.